A selection of T cell receptor beta chains follows, all from one sample in a study of beta chain features in type 1 diabetes. The assay was immunoSEQ multiplex PCR, and TCRdb's table has in-frame clones only and misses some. This repertoire shows over 350,000 clones, around 16% found once; its top ten account for roughly 0.017%. The sequenced material came from naive CD4+ T cells from blood. These receptors all stem from a young woman in good health. The CDR3 runs from the conserved cysteine through the conserved F or W.

v_gene,j_gene,CDR3aa
TRBV5-1,TRBJ1-1,CASSLSDRGTEAFF
TRBV7-2,TRBJ1-1,CASSSNRVSEAFF
TRBV30,TRBJ2-7,CAWSVGEQYF
TRBV2,TRBJ1-1,CASKSGTGLNTEAFF
TRBV7-2,TRBJ2-7,CASSLERRSYEQYF
TRBV7-7,TRBJ1-4,CASSSGTGRGEKLFF
TRBV28,TRBJ2-7,CASSLRLGVHEQYF
TRBV4-1,TRBJ2-5,CASSQIPSGRAGETQYF
TRBV9,TRBJ2-1,CASSVYGGPSGISYNEQFF
TRBV27,TRBJ2-5,CASSPLWREGRETQYF
TRBV2,TRBJ2-2,CASKRENTGELFF
TRBV7-2,TRBJ1-4,CASSPRQGMRTNEKLFF
TRBV12-5,TRBJ1-5,CASARGEVNQPQHF
TRBV27,TRBJ2-1,CASSLLGQGKDEQFF
TRBV29-1,TRBJ2-1,CSVEVTSGTDTLF
TRBV4-3,TRBJ2-3,CASSQGTSGNNRGTDTQYF
TRBV5-1,TRBJ2-1,CASSIRDTEQFF
TRBV7-9,TRBJ2-3,CASSYRGPRDTQYF
TRBV28,TRBJ1-4,CASTRSEKLFF
TRBV6-5,TRBJ1-1,CASSYGRGEAFF
TRBV29-1,TRBJ2-1,CSVFTSGNYNEQFF
TRBV30,TRBJ1-1,CAWSVQGDTEAFF
TRBV20-1,TRBJ2-1,CSAGRDEQFF
TRBV5-4,TRBJ1-1,CASTSGTLQGNTEAFF
TRBV27,TRBJ1-4,CASSFVSNEKLFF
TRBV5-1,TRBJ2-2,CASSPTPGQPDGELFF
TRBV9,TRBJ2-1,CASSVDQGNNEQFF
TRBV7-7,TRBJ2-1,CASSSGTSGFDEQFF
TRBV21-1,TRBJ1-5,CASSKAGGENCQPQHF